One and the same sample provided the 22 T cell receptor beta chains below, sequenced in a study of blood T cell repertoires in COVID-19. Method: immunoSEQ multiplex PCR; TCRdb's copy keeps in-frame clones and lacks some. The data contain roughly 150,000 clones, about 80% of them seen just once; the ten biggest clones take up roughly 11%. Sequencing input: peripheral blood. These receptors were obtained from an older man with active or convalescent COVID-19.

Here the CDR3 reads CASHRQGVTGELFF. As DNA, the CDR3 is TGTGCCAGTCATCGACAGGGGGTAACCGGGGAGCTGTTTTTT. This sequence joins TRBV19 and TRBJ2-2, with 9 bases matching TRBD1. CDR3 length: 14 residues. The trim removed 8 bases at V and 5 bases at J, leaving 6 bases unmatched. Germline V CDR1 and CDR2: LNHDA, SQIVND (reference sequence).

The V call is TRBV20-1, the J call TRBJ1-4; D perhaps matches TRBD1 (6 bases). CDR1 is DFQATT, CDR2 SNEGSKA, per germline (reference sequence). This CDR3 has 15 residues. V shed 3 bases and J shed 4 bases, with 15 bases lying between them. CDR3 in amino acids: CSASRNRAFNEKLFF. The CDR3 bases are TGCAGTGCTAGTCGTAACAGGGCTTTTAATGAAAAACTGTTTTTT.

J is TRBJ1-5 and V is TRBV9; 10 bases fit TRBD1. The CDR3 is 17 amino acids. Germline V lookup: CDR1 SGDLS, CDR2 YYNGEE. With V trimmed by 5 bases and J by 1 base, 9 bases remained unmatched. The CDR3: CASSTGQGSRSNQPQHF. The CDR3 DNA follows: TGTGCCAGCAGTACGGGACAGGGGTCGAGGAGCAATCAGCCCCAGCATTTT.

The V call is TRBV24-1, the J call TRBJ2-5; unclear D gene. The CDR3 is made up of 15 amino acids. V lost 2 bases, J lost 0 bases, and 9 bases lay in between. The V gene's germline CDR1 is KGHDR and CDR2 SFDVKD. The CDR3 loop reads CATSDSGPNQETQYF. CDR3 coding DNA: TGTGCCACCAGTGATTCTGGGCCTAACCAAGAGACCCAGTACTTC.

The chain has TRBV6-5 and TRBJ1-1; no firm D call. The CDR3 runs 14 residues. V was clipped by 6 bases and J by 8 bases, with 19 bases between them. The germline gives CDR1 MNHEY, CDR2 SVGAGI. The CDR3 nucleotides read TGTGCCAGCAGACGGACGGTGGTCGGAGGCGAAGCTTTCTTT. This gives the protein CASRRTVVGGEAFF.

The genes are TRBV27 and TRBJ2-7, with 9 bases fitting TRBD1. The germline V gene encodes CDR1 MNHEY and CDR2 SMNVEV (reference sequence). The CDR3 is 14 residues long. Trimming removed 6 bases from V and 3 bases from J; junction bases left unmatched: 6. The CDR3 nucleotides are TGTGCCAGCAGGACCGGGACAGGGTACTACGAGCAGTACTTC. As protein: CASRTGTGYYEQYF.

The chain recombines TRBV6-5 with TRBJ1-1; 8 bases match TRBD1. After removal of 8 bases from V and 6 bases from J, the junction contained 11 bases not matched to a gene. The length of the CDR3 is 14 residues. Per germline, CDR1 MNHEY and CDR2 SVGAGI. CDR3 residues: CASGGQVRSSEAFF. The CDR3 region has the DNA TGTGCCAGCGGGGGACAGGTCCGGAGCTCTGAAGCTTTCTTT.

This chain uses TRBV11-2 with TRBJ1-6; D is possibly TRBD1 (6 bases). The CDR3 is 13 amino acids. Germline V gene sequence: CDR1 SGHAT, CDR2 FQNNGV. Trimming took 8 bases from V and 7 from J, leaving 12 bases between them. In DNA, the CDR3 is TGTGCCAGCCGTCGACAGGTGAATTCACCCCTCCACTTT. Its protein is CASRRQVNSPLHF.

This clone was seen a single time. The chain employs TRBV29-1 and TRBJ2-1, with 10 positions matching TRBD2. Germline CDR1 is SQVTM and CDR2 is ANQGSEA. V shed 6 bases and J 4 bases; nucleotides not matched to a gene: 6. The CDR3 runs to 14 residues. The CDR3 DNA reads TGCAGCGTGGAACGGACTAGCGGATACAATGAGCAGTTCTTC. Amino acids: CSVERTSGYNEQFF.

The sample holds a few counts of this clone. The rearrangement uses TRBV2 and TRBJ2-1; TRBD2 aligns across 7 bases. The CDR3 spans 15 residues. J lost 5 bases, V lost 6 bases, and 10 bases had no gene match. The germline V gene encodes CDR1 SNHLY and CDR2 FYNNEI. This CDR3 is CASRFFGGTNNEQFF. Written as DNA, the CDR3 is TGTGCCAGCAGGTTTTTCGGCGGGACTAACAATGAGCAGTTCTTC. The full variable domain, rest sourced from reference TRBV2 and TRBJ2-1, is EPEVTQTPSHQVTQMGQEVILRCVPISNHLYFYWYRQILGQKVEFLVSFYNNEISEKSEIFDDQFSVERPDGSNFTLKIRSTKLEDSAMYFCASRFFGGTNNEQFFGPGTRLTVL.

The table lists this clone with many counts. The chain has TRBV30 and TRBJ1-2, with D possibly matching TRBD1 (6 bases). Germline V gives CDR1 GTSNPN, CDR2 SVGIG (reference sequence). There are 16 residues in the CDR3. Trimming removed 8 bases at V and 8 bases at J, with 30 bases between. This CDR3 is CAGPGQGLQNLMGYTF. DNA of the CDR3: TGTGCCGGCCCGGGACAAGGACTCCAAAACCTAATGGGCTACACCTTC.

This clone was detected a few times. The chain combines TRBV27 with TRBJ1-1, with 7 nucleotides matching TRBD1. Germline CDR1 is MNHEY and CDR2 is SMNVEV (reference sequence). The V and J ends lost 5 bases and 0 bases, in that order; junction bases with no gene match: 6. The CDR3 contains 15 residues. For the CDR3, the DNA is TGTGCCAGCAGTCCCGGGGGACAGTTGAACACTGAAGCTTTCTTT. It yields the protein CASSPGGQLNTEAFF.

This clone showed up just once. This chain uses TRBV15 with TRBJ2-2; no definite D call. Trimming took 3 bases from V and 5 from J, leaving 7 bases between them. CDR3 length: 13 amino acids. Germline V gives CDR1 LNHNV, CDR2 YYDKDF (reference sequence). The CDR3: CATSREWTGELFF. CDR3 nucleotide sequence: TGTGCCACCAGCAGGGAGTGGACCGGGGAGCTGTTTTTT.

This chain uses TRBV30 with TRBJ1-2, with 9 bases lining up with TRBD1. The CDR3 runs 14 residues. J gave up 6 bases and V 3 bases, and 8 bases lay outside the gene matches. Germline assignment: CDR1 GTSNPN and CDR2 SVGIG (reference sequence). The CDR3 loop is CAWRQTGGMDGYTF. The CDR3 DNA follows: TGTGCCTGGAGACAAACAGGGGGCATGGATGGCTACACCTTC.

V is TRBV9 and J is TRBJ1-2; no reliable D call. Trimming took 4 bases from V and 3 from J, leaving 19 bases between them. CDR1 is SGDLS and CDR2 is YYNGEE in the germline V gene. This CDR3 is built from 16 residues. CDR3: CASSPQERAYDYGYTF. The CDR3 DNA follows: TGTGCCAGCAGCCCCCAAGAGCGAGCCTACGACTATGGCTACACCTTC.

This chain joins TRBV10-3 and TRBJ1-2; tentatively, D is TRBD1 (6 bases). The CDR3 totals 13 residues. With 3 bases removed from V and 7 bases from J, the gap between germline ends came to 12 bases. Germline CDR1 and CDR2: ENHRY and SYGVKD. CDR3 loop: CAISENREGGYTF. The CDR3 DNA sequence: TGTGCCATCAGTGAAAACAGGGAGGGTGGCTACACCTTC.

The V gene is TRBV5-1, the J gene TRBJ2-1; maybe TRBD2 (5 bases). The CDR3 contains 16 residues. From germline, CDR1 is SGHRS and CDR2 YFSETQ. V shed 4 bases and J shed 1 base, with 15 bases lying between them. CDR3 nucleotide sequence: TGCGCCAGCAGCCGCGGTTACAGCGGATCCTACAATGAGCAGTTCTTC. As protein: CASSRGYSGSYNEQFF.

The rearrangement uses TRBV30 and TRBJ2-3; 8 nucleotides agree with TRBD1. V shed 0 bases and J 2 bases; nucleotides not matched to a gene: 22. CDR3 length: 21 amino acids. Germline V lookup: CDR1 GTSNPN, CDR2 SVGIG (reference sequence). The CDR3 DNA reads TGTGCCTGGAGTGTATCTTATGGGGGTCGGGACAGGCGAAAATCCACAGATACGCAGTATTTT. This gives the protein CAWSVSYGGRDRRKSTDTQYF.

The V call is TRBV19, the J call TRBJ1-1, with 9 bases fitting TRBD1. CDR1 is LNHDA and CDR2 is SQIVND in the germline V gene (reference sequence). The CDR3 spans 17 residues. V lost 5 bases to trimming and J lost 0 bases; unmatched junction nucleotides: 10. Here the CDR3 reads CASSVGQGVFVNTEAFF. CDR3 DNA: TGTGCCAGTAGTGTGGGACAGGGAGTTTTCGTGAACACTGAAGCTTTCTTT.

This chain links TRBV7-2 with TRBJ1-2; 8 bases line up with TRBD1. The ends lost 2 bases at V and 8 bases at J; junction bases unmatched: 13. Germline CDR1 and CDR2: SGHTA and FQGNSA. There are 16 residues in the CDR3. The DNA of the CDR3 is TGTGCCAGCAGCTTAATCCTCGCAGGACAGGGCGGGGGCTACACCTTC. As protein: CASSLILAGQGGGYTF.

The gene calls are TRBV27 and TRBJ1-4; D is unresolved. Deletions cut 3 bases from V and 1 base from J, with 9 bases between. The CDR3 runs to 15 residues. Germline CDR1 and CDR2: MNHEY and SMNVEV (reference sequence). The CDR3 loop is CASSFAGGTNEKLFF. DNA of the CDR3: TGTGCCAGCAGTTTCGCGGGCGGAACTAATGAAAAACTGTTTTTT.

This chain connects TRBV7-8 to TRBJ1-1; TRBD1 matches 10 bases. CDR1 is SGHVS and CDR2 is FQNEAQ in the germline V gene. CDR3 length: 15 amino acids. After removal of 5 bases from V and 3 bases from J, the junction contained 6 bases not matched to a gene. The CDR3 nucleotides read TGTGCCAGCAGCCCCGACAGGGGGCGGGACACTGAAGCTTTCTTT. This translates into CASSPDRGRDTEAFF.